This T cell receptor beta chain comes out of a study of lymphopenia after photon versus proton radiotherapy. Using immunoSEQ multiplex PCR, the repertoire was profiled, and TCRdb retains in-frame clones only, with some absent. The sample holds 77,000 or so clones, about four fifths seen once. With 4 bases clipped from V and 5 bases from J, the junction kept 10 bases outside the gene matches. The V gene's germline CDR1 is SQVTM and CDR2 ANQGSEA. CDR3 length: 15 amino acids. The chain is built from TRBV29-1 and TRBJ2-5; 10 positions agree with TRBD2. The sequencing here drew on peripheral blood, taken from a patient treated with proton-based radiotherapy. This TCR was sampled from a man in his sixties with pancreatic cancer. Here the CDR3 reads CSVATGTSVWETQYF. The DNA for the CDR3 is TGCAGCGTTGCGACCGGGACTAGCGTGTGGGAGACCCAGTACTTC. Full variable domain (rest looked up from reference TRBV29-1 and TRBJ2-5): SAVISQKPSRDICQRGTSLTIQCQVDSQVTMMFWYRQQPGQSLTLIATANQGSEATYESGFVIDKFPISRPNLTFSTLTVSNMSPEDSSIYLCSVATGTSVWETQYFGPGTRLLVL.